What follows are 26 T cell receptor beta chains derived from one specimen sequenced in a study of vaccination effects on CD4 cells after COVID-19. These receptors have no identified antigens. Clones were sequenced by immunoSEQ multiplex PCR, and TCRdb holds only the in-frame ones, with some missing. The table lists roughly 15,000 clones, around 80% of them singletons. After expansion with viral peptide pools in the ViraFEST assay, antigen-specific CD4+ T cells were sequenced. Scientists isolated CD4+ T cells after a roughly 10-day culture period ended. PCR showed that the person got SARS-CoV-2 infection at some point between March and December 2020. Each participant was administered two doses of either the BNT162b2 or the mRNA-1273 vaccine. The material sequenced was CD4+ T cells from PBMCs cultured with SARS-CoV-2 spike peptides, taken after COVID-19 vaccination. These receptors were obtained from a human donor who had a prior SARS-CoV-2 infection.

This sequence joins TRBV10-3 and TRBJ2-7; 7 nucleotides match TRBD2. The trim removed 4 bases at V and 5 bases at J, leaving 5 bases unmatched. This CDR3 region has 13 residues. Looked up from germline, CDR1 is ENHRY and CDR2 is SYGVKD. DNA of the CDR3: TGTGCCATCAGTGTTGAGGGGAGGGACGAGCAGTACTTC. Translation gives CAISVEGRDEQYF.

The chain links TRBV15 to TRBJ1-1; 9 nucleotides line up with TRBD1. This CDR3 has 15 amino acids. V lost 0 bases, J lost 2 bases, and 1 base stayed unmatched. The V gene's germline CDR1 is LNHNV and CDR2 YYDKDF (reference sequence). The CDR3 DNA is TGTGCCACCAGCAGAGAAACAGGGGGCAACACTGAAGCTTTCTTT. This encodes CATSRETGGNTEAFF.

By proportion, this clone is medium-sized. The V call is TRBV5-4, the J call TRBJ2-1; possible D gene TRBD1, 5 bases. V lost 5 bases and J lost 4, with 13 bases in between. The length of the CDR3 is 14 residues. In germline, CDR1 is SGHNT, CDR2 YYREEE (reference sequence). CDR3: CASRGPAGYNEQFF. CDR3 bases: TGTGCCAGCAGGGGTCCTGCAGGGTACAATGAGCAGTTCTTC.

The chain uses TRBV5-1 and TRBJ2-3; 9 bases line up with TRBD1. V lost 4 bases to trimming and J lost 3 bases; unmatched junction nucleotides: 6. There are 15 residues in the CDR3. CDR1 SGHRS and CDR2 YFSETQ come from the germline V gene. The CDR3 sequence: CASSVGQGWTDTQYF. Here the CDR3 DNA reads TGCGCCAGCAGCGTGGGACAGGGTTGGACAGATACGCAGTATTTT.

J is TRBJ2-5 and V is TRBV7-9; D unclear. Trimming pared 1 base from V and 5 bases from J, leaving 8 bases between. Germline loops: CDR1 SEHNR, CDR2 FQNEAQ (reference sequence). The CDR3 extends over 13 amino acids. CDR3 in amino acids: CASSLVTTETQYF. The DNA of the CDR3 is TGTGCCAGCAGCTTAGTTACGACGGAGACCCAGTACTTC.

This chain uses TRBV6-2 or TRBV6-3 with TRBJ2-3, with D perhaps TRBD2 (7 bases). Trimming took 0 bases from V and 4 from J, leaving 29 bases between them. CDR3 length: 21 amino acids. Germline CDR1 reads MNHEY; CDR2 reads SVGEGT. The CDR3 DNA sequence: TGTGCCAGCAGTTACTCTGTGTGGCCTTTGAGGGGGAGGGCCAAGCCAGATACGCAGTATTTT. Encoded protein: CASSYSVWPLRGRAKPDTQYF.

The chain couples TRBV7-8 to TRBJ2-1, with D uncertain. CDR3 length equals 12 residues. V was shortened by 5 bases and J by 8 bases, with 10 bases between the two germline ends. CDR1 and CDR2 (germline): SGHVS, FQNEAQ. Written as DNA, the CDR3 is TGTGCCAGCAGCCGTCGGTTCCATGAGCAGTTCTTC. Translation gives CASSRRFHEQFF.

This clone was picked up one time. The chain employs TRBV7-2 and TRBJ2-7; weak D call: TRBD1 (5 bases). This CDR3 comprises 12 residues. Germline CDR1 is SGHTA and CDR2 is FQGNSA. V lost 5 bases and J lost 7, with 12 bases in between. In DNA, the CDR3 is TGTGCCAGCAGCCCCCTCAACAGGGAGCAGTACTTC. Amino acid sequence: CASSPLNREQYF.

The chain employs TRBV18 and TRBJ1-4; tentatively, D is TRBD1 (5 bases). Trimming stripped 2 bases from V and 8 bases from J, with 18 bases between. Germline values: CDR1 KGHSH, CDR2 LQKENI. The CDR3 extends over 16 amino acids. The CDR3: CASSPFGTQAPEKLFF. The CDR3 DNA follows: TGTGCCAGCTCACCATTTGGGACTCAAGCTCCCGAAAAACTGTTTTTT.

This clone was counted between two and nine times. The CDR3 here is CASSATVRGLGYTF. The CDR3 coding sequence is TGTGCCAGCAGCGCGACGGTCAGGGGATTAGGCTACACCTTC. The chain employs TRBV2 and TRBJ1-2, with a possible D match to TRBD1 (6 bases). V lost 6 bases to trimming and J lost 8 bases, with 19 bases between them. CDR1 is SNHLY and CDR2 is FYNNEI in the germline V gene. The CDR3 extends over 14 amino acids.

The gene calls are TRBV11-3 and TRBJ2-5, with TRBD1 matching 7 bases. With 5 bases clipped from V and 4 bases from J, the junction kept 10 bases outside the gene matches. Germline V CDR1 and CDR2: SGHNT, YENEEA. This CDR3 is built from 15 residues. CDR3 amino acids: CASSRSGTVGETQYF. CDR3 nucleotides: TGTGCCAGCAGCCGTTCCGGGACAGTCGGAGAGACCCAGTACTTC.

This chain connects TRBV19 to TRBJ2-3; 7 bases map to TRBD2. V lost 9 bases to trimming and J lost 2 bases; unmatched junction nucleotides: 8. Germline-derived CDR1 and CDR2 are LNHDA and SQIVND (reference sequence). The CDR3 loop spans 14 amino acids. In nucleotides, the CDR3 is TGTGCCAGCCAACCGGGACTACTCACAGATACGCAGTATTTT. This codes for CASQPGLLTDTQYF.

This clone has just a few counts. The chain links TRBV14 to TRBJ1-1; D gene uncertain. Trimming pared 1 base from V and 2 bases from J, leaving 5 bases between. The germline V gene has CDR1 SGHDN and CDR2 FVKESK. The CDR3 loop spans 13 amino acids. This CDR3 is CASSQVGNTEAFF. In nucleotides, the CDR3 is TGTGCCAGCAGCCAAGTAGGAAACACTGAAGCTTTCTTT. The full variable domain, in which reference TRBV14 and TRBJ1-1 provide the parts outside the CDR3, is EAGVTQFPSHSVIEKGQTVTLRCDPISGHDNLYWYRRVMGKEIKFLLHFVKESKQDESGMPNNRFLAERTGGTYSTLKVQPAELEDSGVYFCASSQVGNTEAFFGQGTRLTVV.

The genes are TRBV11-2 and TRBJ2-7; 13 bases match TRBD2. The junction had 0 bases not matched to a gene; V was cut back by 1 base and J by 6 bases. CDR3 length: 14 residues. The germline CDR1 and CDR2 sequences are SGHAT and FQNNGV. The CDR3 loop reads CASSLGTSGGEQYF. The CDR3 bases are TGTGCCAGCAGCTTAGGGACTAGCGGGGGCGAGCAGTACTTC.

This clone was seen a single time. The rearrangement links TRBV4-1 to TRBJ2-7; 12 bases agree with TRBD2. J was trimmed by 7 bases and V by 4 bases; bases with no gene match: 5. Germline V gene sequence: CDR1 MGHRA, CDR2 YSYEKL. CDR3 length equals 14 residues. The CDR3 reads CASSRLAGEQEQYF. CDR3 nucleotide sequence: TGCGCCAGCAGCCGACTAGCGGGAGAGCAAGAGCAGTACTTC.

The chain is built from TRBV9 and TRBJ2-1, with 8 bases matching TRBD1. There are 13 residues in the CDR3. CDR1 is SGDLS and CDR2 is YYNGEE in the germline V gene. The trim removed 4 bases at V and 16 bases at J, leaving 13 bases unmatched. CDR3 DNA: TGTGCCAGCAGCCCGACAGGGGCAGGGCGGGGCTTCTTC. Amino acids: CASSPTGAGRGFF.

This chain joins TRBV4-1 and TRBJ1-4; possibly TRBD1 for D (5 bases). Germline V CDR1 and CDR2: MGHRA, YSYEKL. V was trimmed by 1 base and J by 7 bases, leaving 13 bases between them. This CDR3 contains 15 residues. The CDR3 region is CASSQGYGGGEKLFF. CDR3 in DNA: TGCGCCAGCAGCCAAGGGTATGGGGGGGGTGAAAAACTGTTTTTT.

This clone was counted only a few times. The chain links TRBV7-9 to TRBJ2-2; TRBD2 matches at 15 bases. V trimming: 5 bases; J trimming: 12 bases; junction bases outside the gene matches: 7. The CDR3 length is 15 residues. The germline CDR1 and CDR2 sequences are SEHNR and FQNEAQ (reference sequence). CDR3 loop: CASSPYGLAGGQLFF. The CDR3 DNA follows: TGTGCCAGCAGCCCGTACGGACTAGCGGGAGGGCAGCTGTTTTTT.

The J gene is TRBJ2-5, the V gene TRBV19; D remains ambiguous. The CDR3 runs to 12 residues. The ends were cut back, 4 bases at V and 4 bases at J, with 7 bases in the middle. Germline CDR1 and CDR2: LNHDA and SQIVND (reference sequence). CDR3 coding DNA: TGTGCCAGTAGTACCAAAGGAGAGACCCAGTACTTC. Translating gives CASSTKGETQYF.

V gene TRBV29-1 combines with J gene TRBJ2-3; 10 bases align to TRBD1. V shed 6 bases and J 5 bases; nucleotides not matched to a gene: 11. Germline V lookup: CDR1 SQVTM, CDR2 ANQGSEA. CDR3 length: 15 amino acids. In DNA, the CDR3 is TGCAGCGTCCGGCGCGGGACAGGGGTTGGAGATACGCAGTATTTT. Translated, it gives CSVRRGTGVGDTQYF.

This clone is categorized as hyperexpanded. This chain links TRBV18 with TRBJ2-7; no firm D call. From germline, CDR1 is KGHSH and CDR2 LQKENI. V lost 0 bases and J lost 5, with 11 bases in between. This CDR3 region has 14 residues. In DNA, the CDR3 is TGTGCCAGCTCACCACCCGCCGCGTCTGACGAGCAGTACTTC. The encoded protein is CASSPPAASDEQYF.

The chain joins TRBV5-1 to TRBJ1-4, with TRBD1 identical over 8 bases. The CDR3 totals 14 residues. The trim removed 4 bases at V and 7 bases at J, leaving 6 bases unmatched. Germline V gives CDR1 SGHRS, CDR2 YFSETQ. The CDR3 nucleotides read TGCGCCAGCAGCGCCGGGACAGGCTTTGAAAAACTGTTTTTT. As protein: CASSAGTGFEKLFF.

The J gene is TRBJ2-2, the V gene TRBV5-1; D is uncertain. Trimming shortened V by 1 base and J by 2 bases, and 9 bases separated the two germline ends. The CDR3 spans 15 residues. CDR1 is SGHRS and CDR2 is YFSETQ in the germline V gene. The DNA of the CDR3 is TGCGCCAGCAGCTTGACGACAACCAACACCGGGGAGCTGTTTTTT. Translated, it gives CASSLTTTNTGELFF.

The table lists this clone with a few counts. The chain has TRBV6-2 or TRBV6-3 and TRBJ2-7; 8 bases agree with TRBD1. CDR1 MNHEY and CDR2 SVGEGT come from the germline V gene. Losses at the gene ends were 5 bases for V and 0 bases for J; bases not matched to a gene: 6. The CDR3 is 15 amino acids. For the CDR3, the DNA is TGTGCCAGCAGTACCCAGGGGGCCAGCTCCTACGAGCAGTACTTC. As protein: CASSTQGASSYEQYF.

The chain has TRBV6-2 or TRBV6-3 and TRBJ2-3; the match to TRBD2 covers 8 bases. The V and J ends lost 5 bases and 4 bases, in that order; junction bases with no gene match: 5. Germline CDR1 MNHEY, CDR2 SVGEGT. CDR3 size: 14 residues. In DNA, the CDR3 is TGTGCCAGCAGTCAGAGCGGGAGCCCAGATACGCAGTATTTT. As protein: CASSQSGSPDTQYF.

V gene TRBV25-1 combines with J gene TRBJ2-5; D gene uncertain. The CDR3 runs 14 residues. V lost 1 base and J lost 2, with 8 bases in between. CDR1 MGHDK and CDR2 SYGVNS come from the germline V gene. The CDR3 nucleotides are TGTGCCAGCAGTGAATCGGAGTGGCAAGAGACCCAGTACTTC. Translated, it gives CASSESEWQETQYF.